Below are 29 T cell receptor beta chains sequenced from a single sample in a study of T cell responses to AZD1222 COVID-19 vaccine. Some clones are missing from TCRdb's copy, which holds only in-frame ones; the method was immunoSEQ multiplex PCR. Seen here are over 150,000 clones, roughly nine tenths observed once, and the top ten hold 2.6%. Sample: peripheral blood, taken on day 0 of AZD1222 vaccination. The receptors were sampled from an adult in good health.

The rearrangement uses TRBV5-4 and TRBJ1-3, with 8 bases lining up with TRBD1. This CDR3 is 13 amino acids long. Germline values: CDR1 SGHNT, CDR2 YYREEE (reference sequence). The ends lost 4 bases at V and 4 bases at J; junction bases unmatched: 1. The CDR3 sequence is CASSRDRGNTIYF. The DNA for the CDR3 is TGTGCCAGCAGCCGGGACAGGGGAAACACCATATATTTT.

The sample holds one count of this clone. The J gene is TRBJ1-1, the V gene TRBV18; no clear D. V was shortened by 8 bases and J by 2 bases, with 12 bases between the two germline ends. The CDR3 sequence is 13 residues long. CDR1 and CDR2 from the germline V gene are KGHSH and LQKENI. CDR3 DNA: TGTGCCAGCCGCCGGGAGCTAAACACTGAAGCTTTCTTT. It yields the protein CASRRELNTEAFF.

The gene calls are TRBV2 and TRBJ1-5; D unclear. Germline V lookup: CDR1 SNHLY, CDR2 FYNNEI. The CDR3 has 14 amino acids. V was trimmed by 7 bases and J by 3 bases, leaving 13 bases between them. The CDR3 loop reads CASNSLGNNQPQHF. The CDR3 region has the DNA TGTGCCAGCAATTCGTTAGGGAACAATCAGCCCCAGCATTTT.

The chain recombines TRBV6-2 or TRBV6-3 with TRBJ2-7; D might be TRBD2 (5 bases). This CDR3 is built from 17 residues. Germline CDR1 is MNHEY and CDR2 is SVGEGT. Trimming cost V 4 bases and J 3 bases, with 22 bases left between them. The CDR3 sequence is CASSCTAAYTSCYEQYF. The CDR3 nucleotides read TGTGCCAGCAGTTGCACCGCGGCTTACACTAGTTGCTACGAGCAGTACTTC.

CDR3 nucleotides: TGTGCCAGCAGCAGGGGCGCTGGAAACACCATATATTTT. Protein product: CASSRGAGNTIYF. The chain employs TRBV7-7 and TRBJ1-3; the D gene is possibly TRBD1 (5 bases). The CDR3 runs 13 residues. The germline V gene has CDR1 SSHAT and CDR2 FNYEAQ (reference sequence). Trimming took off 5 bases at V and 2 bases at J, with 7 bases between the two ends.

This clone was counted only a few times. V is TRBV15 and J is TRBJ2-1; 11 nucleotides line up with TRBD2. Germline CDR1 and CDR2: LNHNV and YYDKDF (reference sequence). Trimming removed 3 bases from V and 4 bases from J; junction bases left unmatched: 8. The CDR3 runs 17 residues. CDR3 DNA sequence: TGTGCCACCAGCAGGGAGAAACTAGCGGGAGCTTACAATGAGCAGTTCTTC. This codes for CATSREKLAGAYNEQFF.

This clone was picked up a small number of times. As DNA, the CDR3 is TGCGCCAGCAGTGAGGGAGCGGGAGTCACAGATACGCAGTATTTT. Translated: CASSEGAGVTDTQYF. The chain joins TRBV10-1 to TRBJ2-3; 8 nucleotides align to TRBD2. Trimming removed 2 bases from V and 2 bases from J; junction bases left unmatched: 3. Germline CDR1 reads WNHNN; CDR2 reads SYGVQD (reference sequence). The CDR3 extends over 15 amino acids.

The chain couples TRBV12-3 or TRBV12-4 to TRBJ2-1, with D perhaps TRBD1 (6 bases). Trimming left V 6 bases short and J 9 bases short, with 12 bases between. This CDR3 has 12 residues. CDR3 sequence (DNA): TGTGCCAGCAGGTGGATAGGGGGTGAGCAGTTCTTC. Amino acid sequence: CASRWIGGEQFF.

The chain joins TRBV19 to TRBJ1-4; D might be TRBD1 (6 bases). V gave up 5 bases and J gave up 2 bases, with 12 bases separating them. The CDR3 consists of 15 residues. Looked up from germline, CDR1 is LNHDA and CDR2 is SQIVND (reference sequence). The CDR3 DNA is TGTGCCAGTAGTGGGCGGACAGCGACTAATGAAAAACTGTTTTTT. Residues: CASSGRTATNEKLFF.

The CDR3 here is CASSHKREGDTQYF. CDR3 bases: TGTGCCAGCAGCCACAAGCGGGAAGGCGATACGCAGTATTTT. The V call is TRBV5-4, the J call TRBJ2-3; 7 bases line up with TRBD2. After removal of 4 bases from V and 6 bases from J, the junction contained 8 bases not matched to a gene. The CDR3 spans 14 residues. Germline CDR1 and CDR2: SGHNT and YYREEE (reference sequence). Supplemented by reference TRBV5-4 and TRBJ2-3, the full variable domain reads ETGVTQSPTHLIKTRGQQVTLRCSSQSGHNTVSWYQQALGQGPQFIFQYYREEENGRGNFPPRFSGLQFPNYSSELNVNALELDDSALYLCASSHKREGDTQYFGPGTRLTVL.

The chain carries TRBV5-1 and TRBJ2-2, with TRBD1 as a possible D gene (5 bases). V was shortened by 0 bases and J by 0 bases, with 6 bases between the two germline ends. Germline V gene sequence: CDR1 SGHRS, CDR2 YFSETQ. The CDR3 has 15 residues. DNA for the CDR3: TGCGCCAGCAGCTTGGGACAGCCGAACACCGGGGAGCTGTTTTTT. Translated: CASSLGQPNTGELFF.

J is TRBJ1-5 and V is TRBV10-3; D gene uncertain. Germline V gene lookup returns CDR1 ENHRY and CDR2 SYGVKD. V lost 10 bases and J lost 2, with 18 bases in between. The CDR3 contains 15 residues. CDR3 residues: CATAEISGGNQPQHF. DNA for the CDR3: TGTGCCACAGCAGAAATAAGTGGGGGCAATCAGCCCCAGCATTTT.

The rearrangement links TRBV5-4 to TRBJ2-2; 8 bases are a match to TRBD2. Germline V gene sequence: CDR1 SGHNT, CDR2 YYREEE (reference sequence). This CDR3 is built from 15 residues. After removal of 7 bases from V and 3 bases from J, the junction contained 8 bases not matched to a gene. CDR3 bases: TGTGCCAGCGGTCTGGGACTAGGGGACACCGGGGAGCTGTTTTTT. Residues: CASGLGLGDTGELFF.

This rearrangement joins TRBV29-1 to TRBJ1-1; D not certain. CDR3 length equals 12 residues. Per germline, CDR1 SQVTM and CDR2 ANQGSEA. V gave up 4 bases and J gave up 2 bases, with 8 bases separating them. CDR3 sequence (DNA): TGCAGCGTTGGACGGCGTAACACTGAAGCTTTCTTT. Its translation: CSVGRRNTEAFF.

The V call is TRBV4-2, the J call TRBJ1-3, with D possibly being TRBD1 (5 bases). Germline CDR1 and CDR2: LGHNA and YNFKEQ. This CDR3 is 16 amino acids long. Trimming shortened V by 0 bases and J by 2 bases, and 11 bases separated the two germline ends. The CDR3 reads CASSQDQARAGNTIYF. In nucleotides, the CDR3 is TGTGCCAGCAGCCAAGATCAGGCCAGGGCTGGAAACACCATATATTTT.

V is TRBV9 and J is TRBJ2-7, with 14 bases aligning to TRBD2. The V segment lost 2 bases and the J segment 2 bases; nucleotides outside the gene matches: 3. The CDR3 runs to 16 residues. Germline loops: CDR1 SGDLS, CDR2 YYNGEE. This chain's CDR3 is CASSVGTSGRTYEQYF. As DNA, the CDR3 is TGTGCCAGCAGCGTGGGGACTAGCGGGAGAACCTACGAGCAGTACTTC.

A word on this clone: Germline and junction disagree at one end, which may indicate a read error. This chain links TRBV30 with TRBJ2-2; D is possibly TRBD2 (5 bases). Germline lookup yields CDR1 GTSNPN and CDR2 SVGIG (reference sequence). The CDR3 contains 14 residues. The CDR3 coding sequence is TGTGCCGGGAGCCGTATGATGAACACCGGGGAGCTGTTTTTT. Translating it yields CAGSRMMNTGELFF.

J is TRBJ2-7 and V is TRBV5-6, with 8 positions matching TRBD1. The CDR3 extends over 13 amino acids. V gave up 5 bases and J gave up 3 bases; unmatched junction bases: 4. Germline V gene lookup returns CDR1 SGHDT and CDR2 YYEEEE. The CDR3 sequence is CASRRDRSYEQYF. The CDR3 nucleotides read TGTGCCAGCAGGAGGGACAGGAGCTACGAGCAGTACTTC.

The V and J genes are TRBV6-5 and TRBJ2-3; D call uncertain. The CDR3 extends over 15 amino acids. CDR1 is MNHEY, CDR2 SVGAGI, per germline. Trimming removed 4 bases from V and 5 bases from J, with 16 bases in between. The DNA for the CDR3 is TGTGCCAGCAGTTCACCGATCACTGGCAAAGATACGCAGTATTTT. Encoded protein: CASSSPITGKDTQYF.

The chain carries TRBV5-4 and TRBJ1-3, with a tentative D call TRBD1 (6 bases). This CDR3 region has 19 residues. Trimming took off 4 bases at V and 0 bases at J, with 23 bases between the two ends. Germline V gene lookup returns CDR1 SGHNT and CDR2 YYREEE (reference sequence). The CDR3 coding sequence is TGTGCCAGCAGCCTGAGCGGCAGGGGCCTCTTTCACTCTGGAAACACCATATATTTT. Protein: CASSLSGRGLFHSGNTIYF.

The CDR3 region is CASSAGLAGVYNEQFF. CDR3 nucleotides: TGCGCCAGCAGCGCGGGACTAGCGGGGGTCTACAATGAGCAGTTCTTC. The chain combines TRBV5-1 with TRBJ2-1; 14 nucleotides agree with TRBD2. V was clipped by 4 bases and J by 3 bases; unmatched bases: 3. Germline V lookup: CDR1 SGHRS, CDR2 YFSETQ. This CDR3 has 16 residues.

V and J are TRBV6-1 and TRBJ2-7, with D maybe TRBD2 (6 bases). Trimming left V 3 bases short and J 1 base short, with 16 bases between. Per the germline V gene, CDR1 is MNHNS and CDR2 is SASEGT. The CDR3 extends over 16 amino acids. The CDR3 coding sequence is TGTGCCAGCAGTGATCCCTCCGGGCGGGGTTCCTACGAGCAGTACTTC. It encodes CASSDPSGRGSYEQYF.

This clone was observed once. V gene TRBV28 combines with J gene TRBJ2-7; D is ambiguous. The CDR3 spans 12 residues. The V end was cut by 4 bases, the J end by 5 bases, with 9 bases between. The germline gives CDR1 MDHEN, CDR2 SYDVKM. CDR3 in DNA: TGTGCCAGCAGTTCAGGTCCGAACGAGCAGTACTTC. Translated: CASSSGPNEQYF.

The chain couples TRBV6-6 to TRBJ2-5; D is perhaps TRBD1 (6 bases). With 5 bases removed from V and 10 bases from J, the gap between germline ends came to 17 bases. In germline, CDR1 is MNHNY, CDR2 SVGAGI (reference sequence). The CDR3 totals 13 residues. The DNA for the CDR3 is TGTGCCAGCAGTCTTATTCTCGAGGGGGACCAGTACTTC. Its protein is CASSLILEGDQYF.

The V call is TRBV5-1, the J call TRBJ2-1; TRBD2 matches at 7 bases. CDR3 length equals 15 residues. Germline V gene sequence: CDR1 SGHRS, CDR2 YFSETQ. J was trimmed by 4 bases and V by 2 bases; bases with no gene match: 6. The CDR3 sequence is CASSFGGSVYNEQFF. The CDR3 DNA sequence: TGCGCCAGCAGCTTCGGCGGGAGCGTTTACAATGAGCAGTTCTTC. The full variable domain, its missing parts supplied by reference TRBV5-1 and TRBJ2-1, is KAGVTQTPRYLIKTRGQQVTLSCSPISGHRSVSWYQQTPGQGLQFLFEYFSETQRNKGNFPGRFSGRQFSNSRSEMNVSTLELGDSALYLCASSFGGSVYNEQFFGPGTRLTVL.

J is TRBJ2-2 and V is TRBV5-1, with no clear D. V was cut by 4 bases and J by 3 bases, with 16 bases left in between. Germline assignment: CDR1 SGHRS and CDR2 YFSETQ. This CDR3 region has 16 residues. CDR3 bases: TGCGCCAGCAGCACGGACGGGTCACCCCACACCGGGGAGCTGTTTTTT. Translated: CASSTDGSPHTGELFF.

This chain connects TRBV28 to TRBJ1-2; D is unclear. V lost 5 bases to trimming and J lost 5 bases, with 9 bases between them. Germline V lookup: CDR1 MDHEN, CDR2 SYDVKM. The CDR3 runs to 12 residues. The CDR3: CASSREAYGYTF. The CDR3 DNA reads TGTGCCAGCAGTCGTGAGGCATATGGCTACACCTTC.

This sequence joins TRBV7-2 and TRBJ1-2; 8 bases map to TRBD1. The germline V gene has CDR1 SGHTA and CDR2 FQGNSA. The V segment lost 5 bases and the J segment 8 bases; nucleotides outside the gene matches: 10. The CDR3 contains 14 residues. The CDR3 nucleotides are TGTGCCAGCAGCCCCCCTGGACAGGGTGTGGGCTACACCTTC. It codes for CASSPPGQGVGYTF.

The chain uses TRBV5-1 and TRBJ1-2, with D possibly TRBD1 on 5 matching bases. This CDR3 region has 13 residues. Trimming stripped 0 bases from V and 6 bases from J, with 9 bases between. The germline V gene has CDR1 SGHRS and CDR2 YFSETQ. As DNA, the CDR3 is TGCGCCAGCAGCTTGGGACAGTGGGATGGCTACACCTTC. Protein: CASSLGQWDGYTF.